This entry describes one T cell receptor (beta chain). Its specificity is unknown. The conserved phenylalanine or tryptophan is not found at the CDR3 terminus, so this likely reflects a read error. TCR alpha and beta CDR3 regions were amplified from RNA using iRepertoire nested multiplex PCR. One-step reverse transcription and amplification started from about 100-400 ng of tissue mRNA or PBMC total RNA. TCRdb reprocessed the multiplex PCR reads via MiXCR and lists one record per CDR3 protein. The repertoire holds approximately 190,000 distinct CDR3 sequences, roughly a third seen once, with around 20% in the top ten. The data stem from a study of glioma-infiltrating T cells. Study results and limitations: CDR3 overlap between tissue and blood was very small. Non-neoplastic patients had below-expected tissue-blood divergence, while all gliomas exceeded expectation.

Trimming cost V 1 base and J 9 bases; bases outside gene matches: 10. This CDR3 is built from 17 residues. Germline values: CDR1 SGHVS, CDR2 FNYEAQ. Sample: glioma tissue, nonneoplastic brain tissue, or PBMCs (not recorded which). V gene TRBV7-6 combines with J gene TRBJ2-2; TRBD2 matches at 11 bases. This TCR came from a human donor with low-grade glioma or glioblastoma, undergoing nonglioma brain surgery, or in good health (not recorded which). CDR3 amino acids: CASSLGTSGRIRRELFL. Here the CDR3 DNA reads TGTGCCAGCAGCTTAGGAACTAGCGGGAGAATTAGAAGGGAGCTGTTTTTA.